This TCR beta chain was profiled in a study of control samples from healthy donors and cancer patients. Profiling relied on immunoSEQ multiplex PCR, and the TCRdb table lists in-frame clones only, not all of them. The repertoire holds 60,000 to 85,000 clones, with roughly 92% as singletons. This CDR3 region has 15 residues. Germline values: CDR1 MNHNS, CDR2 SASEGT. The V and J ends lost 3 bases and 1 base respectively, with 12 bases between them. This TCR was sampled from an older woman in good health. The sample consisted of blood. This chain joins TRBV6-1 and TRBJ2-5; D perhaps matches TRBD1 (5 bases). For the CDR3, the DNA is TGTGCCAGCAGTGACCGAGAGACAGTCCAAGAGACCCAGTACTTC. It yields the protein CASSDRETVQETQYF.